Below, 4 T cell receptor beta chains from the same sample are listed, as sequenced in a study of cytomegalovirus exposure and HLA in healthy donors (dated by TCRdb to about 2017). Library preparation used the immunoSEQ multiplex PCR assay. The multiplex PCR relied on a mix of 60 forward primers for TCR Vbeta segments and 13 reverse primers for TCR Jbeta segments. Drawn from immuneACCESS, this table holds only the in-frame rearrangements with V and J called that TCRdb kept. Clones are partly lost; checked studies trace under half to an unresolved V gene and leave the rest unexplained. For this sample there are about 35,000 clones; more than 80% appear just once. The top ten clonotypes cover approximately 5.6% of the sample. The source material was PBMCs. Every receptor here comes from a male donor in good health and CMV-seronegative.

CDR3 protein: CASSTRLENEQFF. CDR3 nucleotides: TGTGCCAGTAGTACCCGACTCGAAAATGAGCAGTTCTTC. V and J are TRBV19 and TRBJ2-1; D unclear. Germline assignment: CDR1 LNHDA and CDR2 SQIVND (reference sequence). This CDR3 is 13 amino acids long. V lost 4 bases, J lost 7 bases, and 11 bases lay in between.

This clone occurred a few times. The rearrangement uses TRBV9 and TRBJ1-1; D unclear. The CDR3 is 14 residues long. Germline-derived CDR1 and CDR2 are SGDLS and YYNGEE. The V gene lost 0 bases and the J gene lost 5 bases, with 11 bases spanning the gap. CDR3 residues: CASSVEGRGTEAFF. The CDR3 DNA sequence: TGTGCCAGCAGCGTAGAAGGAAGAGGGACTGAAGCTTTCTTT. Full variable domain (rest looked up from reference TRBV9 and TRBJ1-1): DSGVTQTPKHLITATGQRVTLRCSPRSGDLSVYWYQQSLDQGLQFLIQYYNGEERAKGNILERFSAQQFPDLHSELNLSSLELGDSALYFCASSVEGRGTEAFFGQGTRLTVV.

Here the CDR3 reads CASSSGQGGNSPLHF. CDR3 nucleotides: TGTGCCAGCAGCTCGGGACAGGGAGGGAATTCACCCCTCCACTTT. The chain couples TRBV5-4 to TRBJ1-6; 9 nucleotides match TRBD1. Germline trimming cut 3 bases from V and 7 bases from J; bases unmatched to any gene: 5. The germline V gene encodes CDR1 SGHNT and CDR2 YYREEE (reference sequence). The CDR3 contains 15 residues.

The V gene is TRBV4-3, the J gene TRBJ1-1; possible D gene TRBD1, 6 bases. Trimming removed 1 base at V and 3 bases at J, with 9 bases between. This CDR3 contains 14 residues. The V gene's germline CDR1 is LGHNA and CDR2 YSLEER. Here the CDR3 reads CASSQGPGDTEAFF. In nucleotides, the CDR3 is TGCGCCAGCAGCCAAGGCCCAGGGGACACTGAAGCTTTCTTT.